The T cell receptor (beta chain) under discussion was sequenced for a study of CD8 T cells in Susac syndrome. Controls were age- and sex-matched healthy donors. From germline, CDR1 is MNHEY and CDR2 SMNVEV (reference sequence). Trimming cost V 5 bases and J 9 bases; bases outside gene matches: 10. The CDR3 spans 14 residues. The RNA, about 0.5 to 1 ug, was put through reverse transcription using random hexamers. An immunoSEQ multiplex PCR amplified TCR beta CDR3 over 54 Vbeta and 13 Jbeta. In TCRdb, the immunoSEQ multiplex PCR reads were re-called with MiXCR into one record per CDR3 protein. The sample holds roughly 120,000 distinct CDR3 sequences, 94% seen once.

The receptor was isolated from a human donor in good health. The chain couples TRBV27 to TRBJ2-4; 7 nucleotides align to TRBD1. Sequencing was performed on CD4+ T cells from PBMCs. CDR3 in DNA: TGTGCCAGCAGTCCTAGACAGGGAGCCGTCATTCAGTACTTC. Amino acids: CASSPRQGAVIQYF.